This T cell receptor beta chain was identified during a study of blood T cell repertoires in COVID-19. Germline lookup yields CDR1 SGHRS and CDR2 YFSETQ. CDR3 length: 15 amino acids. V was cut by 3 bases and J by 5 bases, with 17 bases left in between. Generated by immunoSEQ multiplex PCR, the TCRdb table keeps only in-frame clones and is missing some. The data show 250,000 to 300,000 clones, approximately 91% seen once. Self-reported history from a screening survey and questionnaire set each donor's cohort. The rearrangement uses TRBV5-1 and TRBJ1-1, with D perhaps matching TRBD1 (5 bases). What was sequenced was PBMCs or T cells enriched from blood (not recorded which). The receptor comes from a woman aged 25 to 39 who had recovered from COVID-19. The CDR3 DNA reads TGCGCCAGCAGCTACGAGGGACTCATCGGGACTGAAGCTTTCTTT. Protein: CASSYEGLIGTEAFF. The full variable domain, its missing parts supplied by reference TRBV5-1 and TRBJ1-1, is KAGVTQTPRYLIKTRGQQVTLSCSPISGHRSVSWYQQTPGQGLQFLFEYFSETQRNKGNFPGRFSGRQFSNSRSEMNVSTLELGDSALYLCASSYEGLIGTEAFFGQGTRLTVV.